Listed below are T cell receptor beta chains from one sample, sequenced in a study of T cells in Graves' hyperthyroidism and ophthalmopathy. Using its own MiXCR run on the multiplex PCR reads, TCRdb lists one record per CDR3 protein. The data show more than 550,000 distinct CDR3 sequences, 15% to 20% seen once. The sequenced sample consisted of blood. The receptor source for this set is a man between 45 and 60 years old with Graves' hyperthyroidism. Both conserved end residues are part of each CDR3. The D gene is left open where the match is weak. Part of the rows lack a size; the others show once, few, many or a class for expanded clones.

cdr3_nt,cdr3_aa,d_call,v_call,clone_size,j_call
TGTGCCAGCAGTAAAATATATAGCGTTGGGTACGAGCAGTACTTC,CASSKIYSVGYEQYF,NA,TRBV6-2/TRBV6-3,NA,TRBJ2-7
TGCAGTGCCCTGATTACAGGGACGGGTGGCTACACCTTC,CSALITGTGGYTF,NA,TRBV20-1,NA,TRBJ1-2
TGTGCCAGCAGCCAAGAGAGTGCCTCATCCAACAATGAGCAGTTCTTC,CASSQESASSNNEQFF,NA,TRBV4-2,few,TRBJ2-1
TGTGCCAGAATAACGTTAACAGGGATCTCCTACGAGCAGTACTTC,CARITLTGISYEQYF,NA,TRBV2,many,TRBJ2-7
TGTGCCAGCAGCCTCCAGGGACAGCATAACTATGGCTACACCTTC,CASSLQGQHNYGYTF,TRBD1,TRBV7-9,NA,TRBJ1-2
TGTGCCAGCACCCCCGCTACGGAGCGGGAGCCTGTTTTCTCCTACAATGAGCAGTTCTTC,CASTPATEREPVFSYNEQFF,TRBD2,TRBV25-1,many,TRBJ2-1
TGCAGTGCTAGACCGCGGACAGAACTGCAAGGGGCCAACGTCCTGACTTTC,CSARPRTELQGANVLTF,NA,TRBV20-1,few,TRBJ2-6
TGTGCCAGCAGTTTAAGCCCCTACAGACGGGGTACGCAGTATTTT,CASSLSPYRRGTQYF,NA,TRBV28,many,TRBJ2-3
TGTGCCAGCAGCTTGTTCCGGCGGGGAGTCAGGTTGAACACTGAAGCTTTCTTT,CASSLFRRGVRLNTEAFF,NA,TRBV5-5,few,TRBJ1-1
TGTGCCAGCAGATCCGGACTAGCGGGAGGATTTGCCTACGAGCAGTACTTC,CASRSGLAGGFAYEQYF,TRBD2,TRBV7-6,many,TRBJ2-7
TGTGCCAGCAGTTTAAACCGGGGACTTTGGAGTAATTCACCCCTCCACTTT,CASSLNRGLWSNSPLHF,NA,TRBV28,many,TRBJ1-6
TGTGCCATCAGGGGGACTAGCGGGAGGGGGGGCACAGATACGCAGTATTTT,CAIRGTSGRGGTDTQYF,TRBD2,TRBV10-3,many,TRBJ2-3
TGTGCCAGCAGCTTAGGGACGGCGAAGTACTTC,CASSLGTAKYF,NA,TRBV7-2,NA,TRBJ2-5
TGTGCCAGCAACACAGGATCGTCTTACGAGCAGTACTTC,CASNTGSSYEQYF,NA,TRBV7-9,many,TRBJ2-7
TGTGCCGCTCGGGATGTAAACACTGAAGCTTTCTTT,CAARDVNTEAFF,NA,TRBV28,few,TRBJ1-1
TGTGCCAGCAGTTTCCCGGGGGGGTCCTACAATGAGCAGTTCTTC,CASSFPGGSYNEQFF,TRBD2,TRBV27,NA,TRBJ2-1
TGCAGTGCTAGAGGACTCAAGGGGTGGGAGACCCAGTACTTC,CSARGLKGWETQYF,NA,TRBV20-1,many,TRBJ2-5
TGCAGTGCTAGAAAGCTAGACAGCAGGCATGGCTACACCTTC,CSARKLDSRHGYTF,NA,TRBV20-1,many,TRBJ1-2
TGTGCCAGCACCAAGGTGGATGGCGGGAGGGGTCTCGAGACCCAGTACTTC,CASTKVDGGRGLETQYF,TRBD2,TRBV28,many,TRBJ2-5
TGCGCCAGCAGCCAAGATACCGGGGTTGGAAAACTGTTTTTT,CASSQDTGVGKLFF,NA,TRBV4-3,few,TRBJ1-4
TGTGCCAGCAGCTCTTCAGGCTCGGGGAATGAAAAACTGTTTTTT,CASSSSGSGNEKLFF,NA,TRBV7-9,NA,TRBJ1-4
TGTGCCAGCAACCGGGGTGGGGAAGAGACCCAGTACTTC,CASNRGGEETQYF,NA,TRBV9,NA,TRBJ2-5
TGCAGCGGGACAGGGGCGGAGACCCAGTACTTC,CSGTGAETQYF,TRBD1,TRBV29-1,many,TRBJ2-5
TGCGCCAGCAGCCAACGAGGGGGCCCAGAGACCCAGTACTTC,CASSQRGGPETQYF,TRBD1,TRBV4-1,few,TRBJ2-5
TGTGCCAGCAGTACCCCTTGGACACCGATCTGGGAGCAGTACTTC,CASSTPWTPIWEQYF,NA,TRBV28,NA,TRBJ2-7
TGTGCCATCAACGGGATAGGGACCGGGGAGCTGTTTTTT,CAINGIGTGELFF,NA,TRBV10-3,few,TRBJ2-2
TGCAGTGCTAGAGAGGCGCTTTATACTAATCAGCCCCAGCATTTT,CSAREALYTNQPQHF,NA,TRBV20-1,NA,TRBJ1-5
TGTGCCAGTAGTACCCGGGACAGGGGACGACTTAACAATGAGCAGTTCTTC,CASSTRDRGRLNNEQFF,TRBD1,TRBV19,many,TRBJ2-1
TGCGCCAGCAGTGAGTCGTGGACCCTGGGAAACACCATATATTTT,CASSESWTLGNTIYF,NA,TRBV10-2,NA,TRBJ1-3
TGTGCCAGTAGTATTGTCCAGGAGTTTAATTCACCCCTCCACTTT,CASSIVQEFNSPLHF,NA,TRBV19,few,TRBJ1-6
TGTGCCACCAGTGGAACTAGCGGGAGTTTCTTTGATGAGCAGTTCTTC,CATSGTSGSFFDEQFF,TRBD2,TRBV24-1,many,TRBJ2-1
TGTGCCAGCAGTTACCCAGGGAAGGAGACCCAGTACTTC,CASSYPGKETQYF,NA,TRBV6-5,many,TRBJ2-5
TGTGCCAGCAGGAGACAACAGGGGACCTCCTACGAGCAGTACTTC,CASRRQQGTSYEQYF,TRBD1,TRBV11-2,many,TRBJ2-7
TGTGCCAGCAGCACAAATAGAGGGCCTAGCGGAACCTACGAGCAGTACTTC,CASSTNRGPSGTYEQYF,TRBD2,TRBV7-8,few,TRBJ2-7
TGTGCCAGCAGCTTATTAGGGACGGCAGCCTACGAGCAGTACTTC,CASSLLGTAAYEQYF,NA,TRBV7-2,few,TRBJ2-7
TGTGCCAGCAGCCACACCCGGAGGGAAGAGACCCAGTACTTC,CASSHTRREETQYF,NA,TRBV5-8,few,TRBJ2-5
TGCGCCAGCAGCTTCGGTGGCACCATAGAGACCCAGTACTTC,CASSFGGTIETQYF,NA,TRBV5-1,few,TRBJ2-5
TGCAGCGCTGACGTAGGTGGAAACATTCAGTACTTC,CSADVGGNIQYF,NA,TRBV29-1,NA,TRBJ2-4
TGTGCCAGTATCGAGTCTGCCGGAAACACCATATATTTT,CASIESAGNTIYF,NA,TRBV19,few,TRBJ1-3
TGTGCCAGCAGTTTAAGAGCTAGCGGGAGGGATGAGCAGTTCTTC,CASSLRASGRDEQFF,TRBD2,TRBV12-3/TRBV12-4,many,TRBJ2-1
TGTGCCAGCAGCTACCCGACTAGCGGGATCTCCTACGAGCAGTACTTC,CASSYPTSGISYEQYF,TRBD2,TRBV2,many,TRBJ2-7
TGTGCCAGCAGTGCATGGGGTTCGGATACGCAGTATTTT,CASSAWGSDTQYF,NA,TRBV6-2/TRBV6-3,NA,TRBJ2-3